What follows are 23 T cell receptor beta chains derived from one specimen sequenced in a study of blood T cell repertoires in COVID-19. Assay: immunoSEQ multiplex PCR; the TCRdb copy retains only in-frame clones and omits some. The table has roughly 150,000 clones, around 80% seen once. The sample taken for sequencing was PBMCs or T cells enriched from blood (not recorded which). These receptors were obtained from a woman aged 60-75 years who had recovered from COVID-19.

The chain has TRBV28 and TRBJ2-7, with 7 bases identical to TRBD1. The germline V gene has CDR1 MDHEN and CDR2 SYDVKM. This CDR3 has 16 residues. V dropped 3 bases and J dropped 0; count of bases not matched to a gene: 8. CDR3 nucleotides: TGTGCCAGCAGTTTGCGTTCAGGGGGAAGCTCCTACGAGCAGTACTTC. Its translation: CASSLRSGGSSYEQYF.

V gene TRBV5-1 combines with J gene TRBJ2-2; 7 bases line up with TRBD1. Trimming cost V 2 bases and J 10 bases; bases outside gene matches: 8. CDR1 is SGHRS and CDR2 is YFSETQ in the germline V gene. The CDR3 spans 14 residues. The CDR3: CASSFTGEWEELFF. The CDR3 DNA sequence: TGCGCCAGCAGCTTTACAGGGGAGTGGGAGGAGCTGTTTTTT.

This chain joins TRBV5-6 and TRBJ1-6, with TRBD1 matching 7 bases. CDR1 is SGHDT, CDR2 YYEEEE, per germline. The CDR3 loop spans 16 amino acids. V was clipped by 2 bases and J by 9 bases; unmatched bases: 11. The CDR3, as DNA: TGTGCCAGCAGCTTTATTGGGGACAGAGGGGGTTCACCCCTCCACTTT. It specifies CASSFIGDRGGSPLHF.

The V and J genes are TRBV4-1 and TRBJ2-7; D might be TRBD2 (5 bases). CDR3 length: 13 residues. V was pared by 0 bases and J by 3 bases, with 6 bases between. CDR1 is MGHRA and CDR2 is YSYEKL in the germline V gene. The CDR3 sequence is CASSQDGLYEQYF. In DNA, the CDR3 is TGCGCCAGCAGCCAAGATGGACTCTACGAGCAGTACTTC.

This sequence joins TRBV6-5 and TRBJ1-4; 7 nucleotides line up with TRBD1. CDR1 is MNHEY, CDR2 SVGAGI, per germline. Trimming removed 0 bases from V and 8 bases from J; junction bases left unmatched: 6. The CDR3 extends over 15 amino acids. CDR3: CASSYSPGQSEKLFF. The DNA for the CDR3 is TGTGCCAGCAGTTACTCCCCGGGACAGAGCGAAAAACTGTTTTTT.

The sample holds one count of this clone. V and J are TRBV19 and TRBJ1-1; 11 bases agree with TRBD1. Germline V gene sequence: CDR1 LNHDA, CDR2 SQIVND (reference sequence). V was clipped by 6 bases and J by 2 bases; unmatched bases: 5. CDR3 length: 15 residues. The CDR3 region is CASSGQGASNTEAFF. The CDR3 DNA follows: TGTGCCAGTAGCGGACAGGGGGCTTCTAACACTGAAGCTTTCTTT.

This rearrangement joins TRBV9 to TRBJ2-1, with 7 bases lining up with TRBD2. The germline CDR1 and CDR2 sequences are SGDLS and YYNGEE. The CDR3 is 13 amino acids. V gave up 3 bases and J gave up 3 bases; unmatched junction bases: 0. In DNA form, the CDR3 reads TGTGCCAGCAGCGCGGGGGGCTACAATGAGCAGTTCTTC. It specifies CASSAGGYNEQFF.

The chain has TRBV7-8 and TRBJ1-5; 12 nucleotides agree with TRBD1. CDR3 length equals 16 residues. Unmatched junction bases numbered 4, after V lost 2 bases and J lost 5 bases. CDR1 SGHVS and CDR2 FQNEAQ come from the germline V gene. CDR3 in amino acids: CASSLWDRGPDQPQHF. In nucleotides, the CDR3 is TGTGCCAGCAGCTTATGGGACAGGGGGCCAGATCAGCCCCAGCATTTT.

J is TRBJ2-1 and V is TRBV7-3; 9 bases fit TRBD2. Losses at the gene ends were 4 bases for V and 4 bases for J; bases not matched to a gene: 2. Germline-derived CDR1 and CDR2 are SGHTA and FQGTGA. The CDR3 loop spans 14 amino acids. CDR3 nucleotides: TGTGCCAGCAGCTCCACTAGCGGGTACAATGAGCAGTTCTTC. As protein: CASSSTSGYNEQFF.

A word on this clone: This same CDR3 is encoded by further DNA sequences in the sample. The chain links TRBV5-1 to TRBJ2-1; 9 bases align to TRBD2. In germline, CDR1 is SGHRS, CDR2 YFSETQ. The CDR3 spans 15 residues. After removal of 0 bases from V and 5 bases from J, the junction contained 3 bases not matched to a gene. The CDR3 here is CASSLGAGGNNEQFF. Written as DNA, the CDR3 is TGCGCCAGCAGCTTGGGGGCGGGGGGGAACAATGAGCAGTTCTTC. Drawing the rest from reference TRBV5-1 and TRBJ2-1, the complete variable domain is KAGVTQTPRYLIKTRGQQVTLSCSPISGHRSVSWYQQTPGQGLQFLFEYFSETQRNKGNFPGRFSGRQFSNSRSEMNVSTLELGDSALYLCASSLGAGGNNEQFFGPGTRLTVL.

The CDR3 sequence: CASSFQGVTEAFF. CDR3 DNA sequence: TGCGCCAGCAGCTTCCAGGGTGTTACTGAAGCTTTCTTT. The genes are TRBV5-1 and TRBJ1-1, with D possibly matching TRBD1 (5 bases). Between the trimmed V and J ends, which lost 2 bases and 5 bases, there was a span of 10 bases. From germline, CDR1 is SGHRS and CDR2 YFSETQ. CDR3 length: 13 residues.

This rearrangement joins TRBV5-4 to TRBJ1-1; D call uncertain. The ends were cut back, 0 bases at V and 5 bases at J, with 14 bases in the middle. The CDR3 sequence is 15 residues long. Germline loops: CDR1 SGHNT, CDR2 YYREEE (reference sequence). The CDR3 is CASSLAPTGRTEAFF. The CDR3 nucleotides are TGTGCCAGCAGCTTGGCTCCTACTGGGAGGACTGAAGCTTTCTTT.

The chain couples TRBV7-9 to TRBJ2-7; D might be TRBD2 (5 bases). Germline values: CDR1 SEHNR, CDR2 FQNEAQ (reference sequence). Trimming left V 4 bases short and J 5 bases short, with 12 bases between. The CDR3 is 13 amino acids. The CDR3, as DNA: TGTGCCAGCAGCTACACCTCCGGGGACGAGCAGTACTTC. It translates to CASSYTSGDEQYF.

This clone came up a few times. The chain joins TRBV19 to TRBJ1-2; 10 bases fit TRBD1. The CDR3 contains 15 residues. Germline loops: CDR1 LNHDA, CDR2 SQIVND (reference sequence). Trimming removed 6 bases from V and 0 bases from J; junction bases left unmatched: 4. The CDR3 protein is CASRGTGASNYGYTF. CDR3 DNA: TGTGCCAGTAGGGGGACAGGGGCTTCTAACTATGGCTACACCTTC.

This clone was seen a handful of times. At the DNA level, this CDR3 is encoded by other sequences in the same sample as well. The V and J genes are TRBV14 and TRBJ1-4; 9 bases agree with TRBD1. Germline CDR1 reads SGHDN; CDR2 reads FVKESK. V lost 6 bases, J lost 8 bases, and 7 bases stayed unmatched. CDR3 length: 14 residues. The CDR3 reads CASRRTGEGEKLFF. For the CDR3, the DNA is TGTGCCAGCAGGCGGACAGGGGAGGGGGAAAAACTGTTTTTT.

The rearrangement uses TRBV6-5 and TRBJ1-1, with D tentatively TRBD1 (6 bases). Trimming removed 3 bases from V and 3 bases from J, with 17 bases in between. The CDR3 covers 16 residues. Per the germline V gene, CDR1 is MNHEY and CDR2 is SVGAGI. The CDR3 loop is CASSYLPTGLYTEAFF. In DNA form, the CDR3 reads TGTGCCAGCAGTTATTTGCCCACAGGGTTGTACACTGAAGCTTTCTTT.

The gene calls are TRBV14 and TRBJ2-3, with D hard to call. The germline V gene has CDR1 SGHDN and CDR2 FVKESK. This CDR3 comprises 13 residues. Trimming cost V 2 bases and J 2 bases, with 5 bases left between them. The CDR3 DNA reads TGTGCCAGCAGCCAACTTAACACAGATACGCAGTATTTT. Amino acids: CASSQLNTDTQYF.

Only one count was recorded for this clone. The chain recombines TRBV11-3 with TRBJ1-1; D is unclear. This CDR3 has 14 residues. Germline CDR1 is SGHNT and CDR2 is YENEEA. With 5 bases removed from V and 1 base from J, the gap between germline ends came to 11 bases. CDR3 in amino acids: CASSPRHGNTEAFF. The CDR3 DNA is TGTGCCAGCAGCCCCAGGCACGGGAACACTGAAGCTTTCTTT.

The rearrangement links TRBV14 to TRBJ1-2; possibly TRBD1 for D (5 bases). V lost 4 bases to trimming and J lost 4 bases, with 13 bases between them. Germline lookup yields CDR1 SGHDN and CDR2 FVKESK. This CDR3 is built from 14 residues. CDR3 bases: TGTGCCAGCAGCCCATGGGCGGGGCTCTATGGCTACACCTTC. It specifies CASSPWAGLYGYTF.

This chain joins TRBV7-2 and TRBJ2-2; D is unresolved. Trimming took off 6 bases at V and 1 base at J, with 9 bases between the two ends. This CDR3 is built from 14 residues. Germline CDR1 and CDR2: SGHTA and FQGNSA. CDR3 sequence reads: CASRRNLNTGELFF. In DNA form, the CDR3 reads TGTGCCAGCAGGCGAAATTTGAACACCGGGGAGCTGTTTTTT.

The chain is built from TRBV12-3 or TRBV12-4 and TRBJ1-2; D ambiguous. V lost 3 bases to trimming and J lost 6 bases, with 8 bases between them. CDR3 length: 12 residues. DNA of the CDR3: TGTGCCAGCAGTTTGGACTCTAATGGCTACACCTTC. It yields the protein CASSLDSNGYTF.

V usage is TRBV3-1 (or the pseudogene TRBV3-2) and J usage is TRBJ2-3; D might be TRBD1 (7 bases). V lost 8 bases and J lost 3, with 15 bases in between. Germline values: CDR1 LGHDT, CDR2 YNNKEL (reference sequence). The CDR3 is 14 amino acids. CDR3 residues: CASHRGRETDTQYF. CDR3 coding DNA: TGTGCCAGCCACAGGGGACGGGAGACAGATACGCAGTATTTT.

V and J are TRBV6-1 and TRBJ2-4; D is undetermined. V was trimmed by 3 bases and J by 3 bases, leaving 12 bases between them. CDR1 and CDR2 (germline): MNHNS, SASEGT. This CDR3 region has 15 residues. The CDR3 is CASSELLGSKNIQYF. In nucleotides, the CDR3 is TGTGCCAGCAGTGAGCTTTTGGGCAGCAAAAACATTCAGTACTTC.